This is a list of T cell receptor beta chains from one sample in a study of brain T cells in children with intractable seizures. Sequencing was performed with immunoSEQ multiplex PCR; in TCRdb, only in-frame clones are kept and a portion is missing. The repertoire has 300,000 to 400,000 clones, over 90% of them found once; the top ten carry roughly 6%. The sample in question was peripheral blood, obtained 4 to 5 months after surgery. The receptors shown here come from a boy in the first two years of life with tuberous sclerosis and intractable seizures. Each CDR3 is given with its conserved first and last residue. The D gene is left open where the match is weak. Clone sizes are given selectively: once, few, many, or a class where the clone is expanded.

CDR3nt: TGTGCCATCATCCTCACTCGACAACCCCCTGGAAACACCATATATTTT
CDR3aa: CAIILTRQPPGNTIYF
j_gene: TRBJ1-3
abundance: -
v_gene: TRBV7-9
d_gene: -

CDR3nt: TGCGCCAGCAGTCAACTTCTAGCGGGGGGGGAAGAGACCCAGTACTTC
CDR3aa: CASSQLLAGGEETQYF
j_gene: TRBJ2-5
abundance: -
v_gene: TRBV23-1
d_gene: TRBD2

CDR3nt: TGTGCCAGCAGCTTGTCTATTCTTTCTGGGGTCAATGAGCAGTTCTTC
CDR3aa: CASSLSILSGVNEQFF
j_gene: TRBJ2-1
abundance: -
v_gene: TRBV5-5
d_gene: -

CDR3nt: TGTGCCAACCGGGACATTCGCACAGATACGCAGTATTTT
CDR3aa: CANRDIRTDTQYF
j_gene: TRBJ2-3
abundance: few
v_gene: TRBV2
d_gene: -

CDR3nt: TGTGCCAGCTCACTCGACAGGACTAGCGGGGCAGATACGCAGTATTTT
CDR3aa: CASSLDRTSGADTQYF
j_gene: TRBJ2-3
abundance: -
v_gene: TRBV18
d_gene: TRBD2

CDR3nt: TGTGCCAGCAGCCTCCCAGGAGAGCAGTACTTC
CDR3aa: CASSLPGEQYF
j_gene: TRBJ2-7
abundance: -
v_gene: TRBV5-6
d_gene: -

CDR3nt: TGTGCCTGGAGTAAAGACTTCAACACTGAAGCTTTCTTT
CDR3aa: CAWSKDFNTEAFF
j_gene: TRBJ1-1
abundance: few
v_gene: TRBV30
d_gene: -

CDR3nt: TGTGCCAGCAGCCAAGGGGGCTGGGCCTACAATCAGCCCCAGCATTTT
CDR3aa: CASSQGGWAYNQPQHF
j_gene: TRBJ1-5
abundance: once
v_gene: TRBV3-1/TRBV3-2
d_gene: -

CDR3nt: TGCGCCAGCAGTCAATCGTGGTTCCGTAAGCGCCCCTACAATGAGCAGTTCTTC
CDR3aa: CASSQSWFRKRPYNEQFF
j_gene: TRBJ2-1
abundance: -
v_gene: TRBV23-1
d_gene: -

CDR3nt: TGCGCCAGCAGCCAAGCAGGGGTCTCACCCCTCCACTTT
CDR3aa: CASSQAGVSPLHF
j_gene: TRBJ1-6
abundance: -
v_gene: TRBV4-1
d_gene: -

CDR3nt: TGCAGCGTTGAAGAACCGATTAATGAAAAACTGTTTTTT
CDR3aa: CSVEEPINEKLFF
j_gene: TRBJ1-4
abundance: once
v_gene: TRBV29-1
d_gene: -

CDR3nt: TGTGCCAGCCACAATGTGGGGGCCGGCTACGAGCAGTACTTC
CDR3aa: CASHNVGAGYEQYF
j_gene: TRBJ2-7
abundance: once
v_gene: TRBV2
d_gene: -

CDR3nt: TGTGCCAGTAGTAACAGTCTACAGGGGAACACTGAAGCTTTCTTT
CDR3aa: CASSNSLQGNTEAFF
j_gene: TRBJ1-1
abundance: -
v_gene: TRBV19
d_gene: -

CDR3nt: TGTGCCAGCAGCTTATGGACTAGCGGCTCCTACGAGCAGTACTTC
CDR3aa: CASSLWTSGSYEQYF
j_gene: TRBJ2-7
abundance: once
v_gene: TRBV7-2
d_gene: TRBD2

CDR3nt: TGTGCCAGTAGTATAGTTGCAGAATCCACTGAAGCTTTCTTT
CDR3aa: CASSIVAESTEAFF
j_gene: TRBJ1-1
abundance: -
v_gene: TRBV19
d_gene: -

CDR3nt: TGTGCCACCAGTGATTCGAGGGGATTGAGAACCGGGGAGCTGTTTTTT
CDR3aa: CATSDSRGLRTGELFF
j_gene: TRBJ2-2
abundance: -
v_gene: TRBV24-1
d_gene: -

CDR3nt: TGTGCCTGGAGCGACAGGGGTTATCAGCCCCAGCATTTT
CDR3aa: CAWSDRGYQPQHF
j_gene: TRBJ1-5
abundance: -
v_gene: TRBV30
d_gene: TRBD1

CDR3nt: TGTGCCAGCAGCGTAAGCCGGACAGGTTCAATTAACTATGGCTACACCTTC
CDR3aa: CASSVSRTGSINYGYTF
j_gene: TRBJ1-2
abundance: -
v_gene: TRBV9
d_gene: TRBD1

CDR3nt: TGTGCCAGCAGTGGGTTTCAGGGGGGTATAGTGGATACCCAGTACTTC
CDR3aa: CASSGFQGGIVDTQYF
j_gene: TRBJ2-5
abundance: once
v_gene: TRBV2
d_gene: -

CDR3nt: TGTGCCATCAGTACCGTTTTTGCGTCCAGCACAGATACGCAGTATTTT
CDR3aa: CAISTVFASSTDTQYF
j_gene: TRBJ2-3
abundance: -
v_gene: TRBV10-3
d_gene: -

CDR3nt: TGTGCCAGTATGTGGGGTACTGAAGCTTTCTTT
CDR3aa: CASMWGTEAFF
j_gene: TRBJ1-1
abundance: -
v_gene: TRBV19
d_gene: -

CDR3nt: TGTGCCAGTAGCCTAGCCCCCCCCGGGCAGCCCCAGCATTTT
CDR3aa: CASSLAPPGQPQHF
j_gene: TRBJ1-5
abundance: -
v_gene: TRBV19
d_gene: -

CDR3nt: TGTGCCAGCAGCCTGCGAGTCATGAACACTGAAGCTTTCTTT
CDR3aa: CASSLRVMNTEAFF
j_gene: TRBJ1-1
abundance: -
v_gene: TRBV4-2
d_gene: -

CDR3nt: TGTGCCAGCAGCCCCGGGACAGTAGAGACCCAGTACTTC
CDR3aa: CASSPGTVETQYF
j_gene: TRBJ2-5
abundance: -
v_gene: TRBV11-2
d_gene: TRBD1

CDR3nt: TGTGCCAGCAGTCACACAGCAAACTATGGCTACACCTTC
CDR3aa: CASSHTANYGYTF
j_gene: TRBJ1-2
abundance: once
v_gene: TRBV6-6
d_gene: -

CDR3nt: TGTGCCAGTAGTATTCAGGCGGGACTTTACAATGAGCAGTTCTTC
CDR3aa: CASSIQAGLYNEQFF
j_gene: TRBJ2-1
abundance: -
v_gene: TRBV19
d_gene: -

CDR3nt: TGTGCCAGCAGCATCCGACAGAACACTGAAGCTTTCTTT
CDR3aa: CASSIRQNTEAFF
j_gene: TRBJ1-1
abundance: -
v_gene: TRBV11-1
d_gene: -

CDR3nt: TGCAGTGCTAGTAGGGGGTCCTTTAATGAAAAACTGTTTTTT
CDR3aa: CSASRGSFNEKLFF
j_gene: TRBJ1-4
abundance: -
v_gene: TRBV20-1
d_gene: -

CDR3nt: TGTGCCAGCAGTGTGGGACTAGCGGGGGGCCCGGAGCAGTACTTC
CDR3aa: CASSVGLAGGPEQYF
j_gene: TRBJ2-7
abundance: once
v_gene: TRBV3-1/TRBV3-2
d_gene: TRBD2

CDR3nt: TGTGCCAGCAGTCACCTAAGACAGGGGTCTACAGTTGAGCAGTTCTTC
CDR3aa: CASSHLRQGSTVEQFF
j_gene: TRBJ2-1
abundance: -
v_gene: TRBV27
d_gene: TRBD1

CDR3nt: TGTGCCAGCTCAACCCAGGGAGAAGCCGGAAACACCATATATTTT
CDR3aa: CASSTQGEAGNTIYF
j_gene: TRBJ1-3
abundance: -
v_gene: TRBV18
d_gene: -

CDR3nt: TGTGCCAGCAGCCAAGTTGGGACAGGATCCCCCTACAATGAGCAGTTCTTC
CDR3aa: CASSQVGTGSPYNEQFF
j_gene: TRBJ2-1
abundance: -
v_gene: TRBV14
d_gene: TRBD1